What follows is one T cell receptor beta chain and its context. Its antigen remains unknown. Looked up from germline, CDR1 is SGDLS and CDR2 is YYNGEE. The CDR3 length is 15 residues. The V gene end was trimmed by 0 bases and the J gene end by 5 bases; junction bases not matched to a gene: 5. The data derive from a study of T cell responses to AZD1222 COVID-19 vaccine. Overall study findings and caveats: Spike-wide vaccine-associated CD4 TCRs dominated at 160-218 and 743-854.

TCRdb's copy holds only in-frame clones and misses some; the assay was immunoSEQ multiplex PCR. Of roughly 160,000 clones listed, 92% are singletons. J is TRBJ2-1 and V is TRBV9, with 7 bases identical to TRBD2. The sequenced sample was peripheral blood, obtained on day 0 of MenACWY control vaccination. This receptor was obtained from an adult in good health. CDR3 nucleotide sequence: TGTGCCAGCAGCGTAGGCGGGAGACAGAACAATGAGCAGTTCTTC. It translates to CASSVGGRQNNEQFF.